The next 18 T cell receptor beta chains were all read from a single sample in a study of shared clonotypes between healthy human individuals (TCRdb year 2020). Library generation was performed with the immunoSEQ multiplex PCR assay. Drawn from immuneACCESS, this table holds only the in-frame rearrangements with V and J called that TCRdb kept. Clones are partly lost; checked studies trace under half to an unresolved V gene and leave the rest unexplained. The sample yields about 1 million clones; approximately 70% were counted once. Nearly 1.5% of the sample lies in the top ten. Sequenced input: memory CD4+ T cells sorted from blood. The label giving this sample's cell subset or site can be read as: CD45RA-negative fraction. Receptors originate from a man aged 18 to 30 in good health.

This clone appeared once. V and J are TRBV18 and TRBJ2-1; TRBD2 matches 11 bases. The CDR3 runs to 16 residues. The junction had 9 bases not matched to a gene; V was cut back by 4 bases and J by 7 bases. CDR1 is KGHSH, CDR2 LQKENI, per germline. The CDR3 coding sequence is TGTGCCAGCTCACTGCTAGCGGGGGGTCCTAGGAATGAGCAGTTCTTC. Amino acid sequence: CASSLLAGGPRNEQFF.

This chain uses TRBV6-6 with TRBJ2-7, with 13 bases aligning to TRBD2. CDR3 length equals 13 residues. Per the germline V gene, CDR1 is MNHNY and CDR2 is SVGAGI (reference sequence). Trimming cost V 6 bases and J 6 bases; bases outside gene matches: 2. CDR3 sequence reads: CASRGLAGSEQYF. The CDR3 DNA reads TGTGCCAGCAGGGGACTAGCGGGAAGCGAGCAGTACTTC.

The CDR3 bases are TGTGCCAGCAGTCCAGGGGGTAGTGGCAATCAGCCCCAGCATTTT. Translating gives CASSPGGSGNQPQHF. The chain joins TRBV28 to TRBJ1-5; 7 nucleotides match TRBD1. The ends lost 5 bases at V and 2 bases at J; junction bases unmatched: 6. Germline assignment: CDR1 MDHEN and CDR2 SYDVKM. The CDR3 consists of 15 residues.

The V and J genes are TRBV11-3 and TRBJ2-3, with TRBD2 matching 10 bases. This CDR3 comprises 16 residues. With 3 bases clipped from V and 4 bases from J, the junction kept 7 bases outside the gene matches. Germline values: CDR1 SGHNT, CDR2 YENEEA. CDR3 in amino acids: CASSLSSGSIADTQYF. The CDR3 DNA follows: TGTGCCAGCAGCTTGTCTAGCGGGAGTATCGCAGATACGCAGTATTTT. The whole variable domain, remainder taken from reference TRBV11-3 and TRBJ2-3, is EAGVVQSPRYKIIEKKQPVAFWCNPISGHNTLYWYLQNLGQGPELLIRYENEEAVDDSQLPKDRFSAERLKGVDSTLKIQPAELGDSAVYLCASSLSSGSIADTQYFGPGTRLTVL.

The V gene is TRBV6-5, the J gene TRBJ2-7, with TRBD2 as a possible D gene (6 bases). Germline CDR1 and CDR2: MNHEY and SVGAGI. This CDR3 comprises 13 residues. V lost 7 bases to trimming and J lost 3 bases, with 13 bases between them. This chain's CDR3 is CASNPGVGYEQYF. In nucleotides, the CDR3 is TGTGCCAGCAATCCGGGAGTAGGCTACGAGCAGTACTTC.

This clone was detected a few times. The CDR3 protein is CASSLGLISGNTIYF. CDR3 coding DNA: TGTGCCAGCAGCTTGGGCCTTATCTCTGGAAACACCATATATTTT. The rearrangement joins TRBV5-5 to TRBJ1-3; no clear D gene. CDR3 length: 15 residues. Trimming left V 0 bases short and J 0 bases short, with 7 bases between. CDR1 is SGHKS, CDR2 YYEKEE, per germline (reference sequence).

The rearrangement uses TRBV7-9 and TRBJ2-2, with D uncertain. This CDR3 has 14 amino acids. Trimming took 1 base from V and 4 from J, leaving 7 bases between them. The germline V gene has CDR1 SEHNR and CDR2 FQNEAQ (reference sequence). CDR3 coding DNA: TGTGCCAGCAGCTTAGGGTGGGCCACCGGGGAGCTGTTTTTT. Translated, it gives CASSLGWATGELFF.

The rearrangement links TRBV28 to TRBJ2-5; 8 nucleotides align to TRBD1. This CDR3 spans 12 amino acids. Germline lookup yields CDR1 MDHEN and CDR2 SYDVKM. The V and J ends lost 5 bases and 7 bases, in that order; junction bases with no gene match: 3. Here the CDR3 reads CASSPQGGTQYF. CDR3 DNA: TGTGCCAGCAGTCCACAGGGGGGGACCCAGTACTTC.

The chain is built from TRBV7-9 and TRBJ1-1; no clear D gene. The germline V gene has CDR1 SEHNR and CDR2 FQNEAQ (reference sequence). This CDR3 is 15 amino acids long. The germline V and J ends were trimmed by 0 bases and 7 bases, with 15 bases remaining between them. The CDR3 protein is CASSLAWSVSSEAFF. CDR3 nucleotide sequence: TGTGCCAGCAGCTTAGCTTGGAGCGTATCGAGTGAAGCTTTCTTT. The whole variable domain, filled in from reference TRBV7-9 and TRBJ1-1, reads DTGVSQNPRHKITKRGQNVTFRCDPISEHNRLYWYRQTLGQGPEFLTYFQNEAQLEKSRLLSDRFSAERPKGSFSTLEIQRTEQGDSAMYLCASSLAWSVSSEAFFGQGTRLTVV.

V is TRBV30 and J is TRBJ2-3; D possibly corresponds to TRBD1 (6 bases). Germline V gene lookup returns CDR1 GTSNPN and CDR2 SVGIG (reference sequence). V was clipped by 6 bases and J by 2 bases, with 18 bases between them. The CDR3 consists of 15 residues. For the CDR3, the DNA is TGTGCCTGCCATTATGTCAGGGGCCCCACAGATACGCAGTATTTT. This sequence encodes CACHYVRGPTDTQYF.

The chain joins TRBV13 to TRBJ2-3, with 11 bases aligning to TRBD1. Germline V gene data show CDR1 as PRHDT and CDR2 as FYEKMQ (reference sequence). Unmatched junction bases numbered 12, after V lost 5 bases and J lost 5 bases. The CDR3 runs to 17 residues. CDR3 DNA: TGTGCCAGCAGCACGGCAGCCGGGACAGGGGGAAGAGATACGCAGTATTTT. It is translated as CASSTAAGTGGRDTQYF.

This sequence joins TRBV19 and TRBJ2-2; D is ambiguous. Trimming pared 0 bases from V and 1 base from J, leaving 9 bases between. CDR1 is LNHDA, CDR2 SQIVND, per germline (reference sequence). The CDR3 loop spans 16 amino acids. The CDR3 DNA reads as TGTGCCAGTAGTATAGAGGCGGAACGGAACACCGGGGAGCTGTTTTTT. As protein: CASSIEAERNTGELFF.

The chain has TRBV5-4 and TRBJ2-3; TRBD2 matches at 7 bases. The CDR3 covers 15 residues. Trimming removed 0 bases from V and 1 base from J; junction bases left unmatched: 2. Germline loops: CDR1 SGHNT, CDR2 YYREEE (reference sequence). CDR3 DNA sequence: TGTGCCAGCAGCTTGGAGCGGGGACGCACAGATACGCAGTATTTT. Amino acid sequence: CASSLERGRTDTQYF.

The chain combines TRBV4-1 with TRBJ2-1; 8 bases match TRBD2. The CDR3 is 13 amino acids. With V trimmed by 6 bases and J by 7 bases, 5 bases remained unmatched. Germline CDR1 and CDR2: MGHRA and YSYEKL. CDR3 in amino acids: CASSLRLANEQFF. The CDR3 coding sequence is TGCGCCAGCAGTCTCCGACTAGCGAATGAGCAGTTCTTC.

The chain couples TRBV5-1 to TRBJ1-6, with 7 bases lining up with TRBD1. Germline V gene sequence: CDR1 SGHRS, CDR2 YFSETQ. With V trimmed by 3 bases and J by 10 bases, 7 bases remained unmatched. This CDR3 spans 14 amino acids. The DNA for the CDR3 is TGCGCCAGCAGCTACCGGGACAGCAAATCACCCCTCCACTTT. Its translation is CASSYRDSKSPLHF.

This rearrangement joins TRBV28 to TRBJ1-4; the D gene is possibly TRBD1 (6 bases). Per germline, CDR1 MDHEN and CDR2 SYDVKM. The CDR3 runs 20 residues. Trimming removed 1 base from V and 0 bases from J, with 21 bases in between. As DNA, the CDR3 is TGTGCCAGCAGTTTATTGGGACATCTGGGGTTGCCGGCAACTAATGAAAAACTGTTTTTT. Translated, it gives CASSLLGHLGLPATNEKLFF. The full variable domain, rest sourced from reference TRBV28 and TRBJ1-4, is DVKVTQSSRYLVKRTGEKVFLECVQDMDHENMFWYRQDPGLGLRLIYFSYDVKMKEKGDIPEGYSVSREKKERFSLILESASTNQTSMYLCASSLLGHLGLPATNEKLFFGSGTQLSVL.

This clone appeared a few times. J is TRBJ1-1 and V is TRBV30, with D unclear. This CDR3 contains 15 residues. Trimming left V 0 bases short and J 0 bases short, with 11 bases between. Germline V lookup: CDR1 GTSNPN, CDR2 SVGIG (reference sequence). CDR3: CAWSVRGGVNTEAFF. DNA of the CDR3: TGTGCCTGGAGTGTACGGGGAGGTGTGAACACTGAAGCTTTCTTT.

This clone was observed once. The chain carries TRBV28 and TRBJ1-1; D is undetermined. The germline CDR1 and CDR2 sequences are MDHEN and SYDVKM. This CDR3 spans 14 amino acids. The V end was cut by 7 bases, the J end by 6 bases, with 18 bases between. The chain's CDR3 is CASTPAPGNSEAFF. DNA for the CDR3: TGTGCCAGCACCCCCGCCCCAGGAAACTCTGAAGCTTTCTTT.